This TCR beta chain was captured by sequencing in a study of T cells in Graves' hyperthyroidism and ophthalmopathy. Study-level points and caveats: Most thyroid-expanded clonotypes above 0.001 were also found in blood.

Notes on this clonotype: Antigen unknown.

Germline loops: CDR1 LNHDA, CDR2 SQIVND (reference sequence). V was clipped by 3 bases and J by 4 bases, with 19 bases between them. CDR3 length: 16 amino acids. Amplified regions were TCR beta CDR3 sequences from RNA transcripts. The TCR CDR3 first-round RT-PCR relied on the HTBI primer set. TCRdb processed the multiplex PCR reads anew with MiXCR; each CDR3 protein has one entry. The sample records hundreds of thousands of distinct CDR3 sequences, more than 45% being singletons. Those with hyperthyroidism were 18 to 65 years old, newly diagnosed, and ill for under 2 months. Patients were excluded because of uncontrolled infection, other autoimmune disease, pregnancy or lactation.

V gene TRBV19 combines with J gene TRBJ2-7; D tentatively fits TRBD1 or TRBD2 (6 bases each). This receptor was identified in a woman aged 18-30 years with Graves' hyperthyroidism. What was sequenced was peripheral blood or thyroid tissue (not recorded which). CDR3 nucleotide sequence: TGTGCCAGTAGTATCCAGAACACCGGGGGCGAATACGAGCAGTACTTC. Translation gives CASSIQNTGGEYEQYF.